This section outlines one TCR beta chain sequence together with its context. Antigen: not known. The data were taken from a study of Graves' ophthalmopathy and Graves' hyperthyroidism. Study summary: The authors defined stable hyperthyroidism as no ophthalmopathy within 18 months of follow-up. Study conclusions and caveats: Most thyroid clonotypes expanded beyond 0.001 frequency were also found in blood.

V was pared by 2 bases and J by 7 bases, with 14 bases between. The CDR3 sequence is 14 residues long. Germline CDR1 and CDR2: DFQATT and SNEGSKA (reference sequence). As the template, RNA transcripts were used to amplify TCR beta CDR3 regions. RT-PCR with HTBI primers came first, then second-round multiplex PCR. TCRdb called the multiplex PCR reads again in MiXCR, with one record for every CDR3 protein. The sample contains approximately 1.2 million distinct CDR3 sequences, less than 45% of which appear only once. This TCR was recovered from an adult man with Graves' hyperthyroidism. The rearrangement links TRBV20-1 to TRBJ1-4, with D possibly being TRBD1 (6 bases). Source material: peripheral blood or thyroid tissue (not recorded which). The CDR3 nucleotides are TGCAGTGCTAGACTAGCGGGGGGGCGTGAAAAACTGTTTTTT. It encodes CSARLAGGREKLFF.